The 21 T cell receptor beta chains below were found in one sample sequenced in a study of a mutant IDH1 vaccine in newly diagnosed glioma. The table came from immunoSEQ multiplex PCR; TCRdb's copy has only in-frame clones and leaves some out. This sample has nearly 55,000 clones; 80% to 85% occur once, and the top ten carry about 3.2%. Specified time point: week 5, during vaccination. Topical imiquimod was applied with each vaccine dose, which held 300 ug of mutant IDH1 20-mer peptide. For these receptors, no antigen is known. The input for sequencing was PBMCs, taken from a glioma patient whose treatment included an IDH1 peptide vaccine. The receptors originated from a man aged 25 to 40 with glioma.

The chain uses TRBV7-8 and TRBJ2-7; 7 positions agree with TRBD1. The germline V gene has CDR1 SGHVS and CDR2 FQNEAQ. The ends lost 5 bases at V and 2 bases at J; junction bases unmatched: 9. The length of the CDR3 is 15 residues. This chain's CDR3 is CASSPRDSQTYEQYF. The CDR3 DNA sequence: TGTGCCAGCAGCCCCCGGGACAGTCAAACCTACGAGCAGTACTTC.

This sequence joins TRBV29-1 and TRBJ1-1; D unresolved. The CDR3 contains 11 residues. CDR1 and CDR2 from the germline V gene are SQVTM and ANQGSEA. Trimming left V 5 bases short and J 2 bases short, with 6 bases between. Here the CDR3 reads CSVPENTEAFF. The CDR3, as DNA: TGCAGCGTTCCGGAAAACACTGAAGCTTTCTTT.

The genes are TRBV6-4 and TRBJ2-2; D is undetermined. The CDR3 has 14 amino acids. Per the germline V gene, CDR1 is MRHNA and CDR2 is SNTAGT. Trimming took off 5 bases at V and 0 bases at J, with 7 bases between the two ends. CDR3 coding DNA: TGTGCCAGCAGTCGGACGGCGAACACCGGGGAGCTGTTTTTT. Protein sequence: CASSRTANTGELFF.

V gene TRBV6-4 combines with J gene TRBJ2-1, with 14 bases that match TRBD2. The CDR3 contains 16 residues. V was pared by 6 bases and J by 8 bases, with 9 bases of the junction left unmatched. CDR1 is MRHNA, CDR2 SNTAGT, per germline. CDR3 region: CASSPSGTSGGDEQFF. The CDR3 DNA sequence: TGTGCCAGCAGCCCCTCTGGGACTAGCGGGGGTGATGAGCAGTTCTTC.

The rearrangement joins TRBV4-1 to TRBJ1-1, with 8 bases aligning to TRBD1. This CDR3 is 15 amino acids long. Germline V CDR1 and CDR2: MGHRA, YSYEKL. Unmatched junction bases numbered 3, after V lost 2 bases and J lost 1 base. The CDR3 sequence: CASSQITGGNTEAFF. The CDR3 DNA reads as TGCGCCAGCAGCCAAATTACAGGGGGGAACACTGAAGCTTTCTTT.

There are a few counts of this clone. The rearrangement uses TRBV2 and TRBJ1-1, with D hard to call. Looked up from germline, CDR1 is SNHLY and CDR2 is FYNNEI. Trimming cost V 5 bases and J 4 bases, with 11 bases left between them. CDR3 size: 13 residues. The CDR3 region has the DNA TGTGCCAGCAGTCACGTCCGGGCCACTGAAGCTTTCTTT. The encoded protein is CASSHVRATEAFF. Supplemented by reference TRBV2 and TRBJ1-1, the full variable domain reads EPEVTQTPSHQVTQMGQEVILRCVPISNHLYFYWYRQILGQKVEFLVSFYNNEISEKSEIFDDQFSVERPDGSNFTLKIRSTKLEDSAMYFCASSHVRATEAFFGQGTRLTVV.

J is TRBJ2-7 and V is TRBV25-1, with 7 bases that match TRBD1. The germline CDR1 and CDR2 sequences are MGHDK and SYGVNS. There are 12 residues in the CDR3. J gave up 6 bases and V 7 bases, and 6 bases lay outside the gene matches. Written as DNA, the CDR3 is TGTGCCAGCACCGGGACAGTAGTCGAGCAGTACTTC. Protein sequence: CASTGTVVEQYF.

This chain uses TRBV11-2 with TRBJ2-3; D gene unclear. Trimming shortened V by 4 bases and J by 5 bases, and 13 bases separated the two germline ends. Germline V lookup: CDR1 SGHAT, CDR2 FQNNGV. The CDR3 covers 14 residues. The CDR3 protein is CASSSRAIGDTQYF. CDR3 nucleotides: TGTGCCAGCAGCTCCCGAGCTATAGGAGATACGCAGTATTTT.

The chain combines TRBV2 with TRBJ2-2, with TRBD2 identical over 10 bases. Germline V lookup: CDR1 SNHLY, CDR2 FYNNEI. This CDR3 comprises 17 residues. The junction had 8 bases not matched to a gene; V was cut back by 5 bases and J by 2 bases. The DNA for the CDR3 is TGTGCCAGCAGTTGGGAGCGGGGGGGCGCTAACACCGGGGAGCTGTTTTTT. It is translated as CASSWERGGANTGELFF.

This clone is a singleton in its sample. The chain joins TRBV18 to TRBJ1-3; D is unresolved. The CDR3 has 11 amino acids. Per the germline V gene, CDR1 is KGHSH and CDR2 is LQKENI. Between the trimmed V and J ends, which lost 9 bases and 3 bases, there was a span of 6 bases. CDR3 DNA: TGTGCCAGTCCCCGTGGAAACACCATATATTTT. It specifies CASPRGNTIYF.

V usage is TRBV11-2 and J usage is TRBJ1-2; perhaps TRBD1 as D (5 bases). The CDR3 has 16 amino acids. CDR1 is SGHAT, CDR2 FQNNGV, per germline. Trimming removed 4 bases from V and 6 bases from J, with 21 bases in between. The CDR3 nucleotides are TGTGCCAGCAGCTCAACCCGCCGGGACCTAGAGGATGGCTACACCTTC. This encodes CASSSTRRDLEDGYTF.

V usage is TRBV10-2 and J usage is TRBJ2-5, with 7 positions matching TRBD1. TRBJ2-7 explains the end of the DNA better; the J call may be wrong. CDR3 length: 11 residues. CDR1 and CDR2 (germline): WSHSY, SAAADI. CDR3 DNA: TGCGCCACCGGACAGGCCTACGAGCAGTACTTC. Translating it yields CATGQAYEQYF.

This chain connects TRBV28 to TRBJ2-5, with 9 positions matching TRBD1. Germline V gives CDR1 MDHEN, CDR2 SYDVKM. There are 14 residues in the CDR3. The ends lost 5 bases at V and 3 bases at J; junction bases unmatched: 4. The CDR3 region is CASSPRTGEETQYF. In DNA, the CDR3 is TGTGCCAGCAGTCCTCGGACAGGGGAAGAGACCCAGTACTTC.

The V gene is TRBV5-4, the J gene TRBJ1-1; D is possibly TRBD1 (5 bases). Per germline, CDR1 SGHNT and CDR2 YYREEE (reference sequence). The CDR3 totals 15 residues. Trimming removed 0 bases from V and 4 bases from J, with 13 bases in between. Here the CDR3 reads CASSLANSRGTEAFF. DNA for the CDR3: TGTGCCAGCAGCTTGGCAAATTCAAGGGGCACTGAAGCTTTCTTT.

The chain is built from TRBV29-1 and TRBJ2-3, with 8 positions matching TRBD1. V was clipped by 8 bases and J by 3 bases; unmatched bases: 7. This CDR3 region has 13 residues. Germline V gene data show CDR1 as SQVTM and CDR2 as ANQGSEA. CDR3 DNA sequence: TGCAGCTTACGAGACAGGGGAACAGATACGCAGTATTTT. Translation: CSLRDRGTDTQYF.

This clone was observed once. The chain is built from TRBV19 and TRBJ2-2, with D uncertain. The CDR3 spans 13 residues. Germline V gene data show CDR1 as LNHDA and CDR2 as SQIVND (reference sequence). V lost 3 bases and J 1 base, leaving 3 bases between the germline ends. The CDR3 coding sequence is TGTGCCAGTAGTATGCGGAACACCGGGGAGCTGTTTTTT. Its protein is CASSMRNTGELFF. The variable domain in full, completed from reference TRBV19 and TRBJ2-2, reads DGGITQSPKYLFRKEGQNVTLSCEQNLNHDAMYWYRQDPGQGLRLIYYSQIVNDFQKGDIAEGYSVSREKKESFPLTVTSAQKNPTAFYLCASSMRNTGELFFGEGSRLTVL.

The chain has TRBV4-1 and TRBJ1-2, with TRBD1 as a possible D gene (6 bases). Trimming removed 6 bases from V and 8 bases from J, with 22 bases in between. Germline CDR1 and CDR2: MGHRA and YSYEKL. The CDR3 covers 15 residues. The DNA for the CDR3 is TGCGCCAGCAGTCACCCTGGCGGGACATTTCAAGGCTACACCTTC. This translates into CASSHPGGTFQGYTF.

The genes are TRBV15 and TRBJ2-2; TRBD1 agrees at 7 bases. From germline, CDR1 is LNHNV and CDR2 YYDKDF (reference sequence). Trimming at V came to 11 bases and at J to 3 bases, leaving 6 bases not matched to a gene. This CDR3 contains 13 residues. The CDR3 region is CAATGWDTGELFF. CDR3 coding DNA: TGTGCCGCGACAGGGTGGGACACCGGGGAGCTGTTTTTT.

The chain recombines TRBV7-8 with TRBJ1-5; D ambiguous. V shed 1 base and J shed 0 bases, with 1 base lying between them. CDR3 length equals 13 residues. Germline V gene lookup returns CDR1 SGHVS and CDR2 FQNEAQ. The CDR3 coding sequence is TGTGCCAGCAGCTTAGATAGCAATCAGCCCCAGCATTTT. Translating it yields CASSLDSNQPQHF.

This clone has more than one count but fewer than ten. The V and J genes are TRBV21-1 and TRBJ2-7; TRBD1 is the table's D call, not checked against the DNA. TRBV21-1 represents a pseudogene. This CDR3 spans 12 amino acids. The CDR3 is CASRGDRDEQYF. The CDR3 DNA is TGTGCCAGCAGAGGCGACAGGGACGAGCAGTACTTC.

The chain recombines TRBV2 with TRBJ1-6; a weak D match, TRBD1 (6 bases). The CDR3 spans 15 residues. CDR1 and CDR2 (germline): SNHLY, FYNNEI. With 6 bases removed from V and 5 bases from J, the gap between germline ends came to 14 bases. This CDR3 reads CASRKDSAHNSPLHF. The DNA for the CDR3 is TGTGCCAGCAGGAAGGACAGTGCCCATAATTCACCCCTCCACTTT. Complete variable domain (other parts from reference TRBV2 and TRBJ1-6): EPEVTQTPSHQVTQMGQEVILRCVPISNHLYFYWYRQILGQKVEFLVSFYNNEISEKSEIFDDQFSVERPDGSNFTLKIRSTKLEDSAMYFCASRKDSAHNSPLHFGNGTRLTVT.